Each of the 5 T cell receptor beta chains below was sequenced from the same sample in a study of tumor and adjacent non-tumor tissue in lung cancer. TCRbeta libraries were built with three rounds of nested PCR, modified from ARM-PCR. One entry per CDR3 protein, called by TCRdb with MiXCR from the multiplex PCR reads. This sample yields roughly 69,000 distinct CDR3 sequences, of which 76% are seen a single time; 40% to 45% belongs to the top ten. The template was RNA from unsorted bulk tissue. This non-tumor lung sample came from over 3 cm beyond the tumor edge. The sequenced sample consisted of distant non-tumor lung tissue. The source is a man in his 60s with non-small cell lung cancer.

The sample holds a few counts of this clonotype. The junction does not match germline at one end; this may be a read error. The genes are TRBV29-1 and TRBJ1-1, with D possibly matching TRBD1 (5 bases). The CDR3 spans 15 residues. Germline V gene sequence: CDR1 SQVTM, CDR2 ANQGSEA. Written as DNA, the CDR3 is TGCAGCGTTGAGGGGCCACGGGGGTTGGTCACTGGAGCTTTCTTC. It yields the protein CSVEGPRGLVTGAFF.

For this clonotype: A single base separates this from a much larger clone, so it may be a read error. V and J are TRBV5-1 and TRBJ1-2; D gene unclear. The V gene's germline CDR1 is SGHRS and CDR2 YFSETQ. The length of the CDR3 is 13 residues. In nucleotides, the CDR3 is TGCGTCAGCAGCGGAATAGACCCCCTTGGCTACACCTTC. Its translation: CVSSGIDPLGYTF. Based on the CDR3 plus reference TRBV5-1 and TRBJ1-2, the full variable domain is KAGVTQTPRYLIKTRGQQVTLSCSPISGHRSVSWYQQTPGQGLQFLFEYFSETQRNKGNFPGRFSGRQFSNSRSEMNVSTLELGDSALYLCVSSGIDPLGYTFGSGTRLTVV.

This clonotype appeared once. The junction and the germline gene differ at one end; a read error may be behind it. The chain recombines TRBV29-1 with TRBJ1-4; D unresolved. Germline assignment: CDR1 SQVTM and CDR2 ANQGSEA. The CDR3 spans 11 residues. As DNA, the CDR3 is TGCAGCGCTCCGGGGAATAGAAAACCGTTTTTT. Its protein product is CSAPGNRKPFF.

The chain couples TRBV5-5 to TRBJ2-7, with 7 bases aligning to TRBD1. Germline CDR1 and CDR2: SGHKS and YYEKEE (reference sequence). This CDR3 is built from 17 residues. This CDR3 is CARSGPGGDLMMHEQYF. The CDR3 DNA follows: TGTGCACGCAGCGGTCCAGGGGGTGACCTTATGATGCACGAGCAGTACTTC.

The genes are TRBV4-1 and TRBJ2-7, with D unclear. The germline V and J ends were trimmed by 1 base and 12 bases, with 22 bases remaining between them. This CDR3 comprises 15 residues. CDR1 and CDR2 (germline): MGHRA, YSYEKL. The CDR3: CASSQGPVRNYDRYF. The DNA for the CDR3 is TGCGCCAGCAGCCAAGGTCCAGTGCGGAACTACGATCGGTACTTC.